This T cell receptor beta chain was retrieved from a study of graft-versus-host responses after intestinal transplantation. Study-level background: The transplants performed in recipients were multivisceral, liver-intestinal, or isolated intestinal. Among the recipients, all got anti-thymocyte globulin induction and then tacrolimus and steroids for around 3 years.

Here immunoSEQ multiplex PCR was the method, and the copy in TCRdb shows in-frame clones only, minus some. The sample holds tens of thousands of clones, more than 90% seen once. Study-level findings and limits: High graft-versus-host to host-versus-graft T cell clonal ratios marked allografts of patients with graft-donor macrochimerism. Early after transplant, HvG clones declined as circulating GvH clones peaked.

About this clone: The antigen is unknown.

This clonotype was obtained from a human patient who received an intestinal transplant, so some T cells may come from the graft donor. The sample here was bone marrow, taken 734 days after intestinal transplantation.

The CDR3: CSVQDGSYEQYF. In DNA, the CDR3 is TGCAGCGTACAGGACGGATCTTACGAGCAGTACTTC. The V gene is TRBV29-1, the J gene TRBJ2-7; tentatively, D is TRBD1 (5 bases). V was pared by 6 bases and J by 4 bases, with 13 bases between. The germline CDR1 and CDR2 sequences are SQVTM and ANQGSEA. The length of the CDR3 is 12 residues.